Shown below are 24 T cell receptor beta chains from a single sample sequenced in a study of blood T cell repertoires in COVID-19. Measured with immunoSEQ multiplex PCR; TCRdb has only the in-frame clones, and not every one. The sample has approximately 250,000 clones; approximately 85% are singletons. The specimen was peripheral blood. The receptors stem from a woman aged 80 or over with COVID-19, enrolled during active disease.

The chain employs TRBV28 and TRBJ2-7, with TRBD2 matching 13 bases. The CDR3 spans 15 residues. The V and J ends lost 3 bases and 7 bases, in that order; junction bases with no gene match: 6. CDR1 and CDR2 from the germline V gene are MDHEN and SYDVKM. The DNA for the CDR3 is TGTGCCAGCAGTTTGGGGACTAGCGGGGTTCGGGAGCAGTACTTC. This sequence encodes CASSLGTSGVREQYF.

CDR3 bases: TGTGCCAGTCAACTCTCGGACAGGCCGAACACCGGGGAGCTGTTTTTT. The encoded protein is CASQLSDRPNTGELFF. The chain combines TRBV19 with TRBJ2-2; 7 nucleotides align to TRBD1. V dropped 8 bases and J dropped 0; count of bases not matched to a gene: 9. The CDR3 runs to 16 residues. The germline CDR1 and CDR2 sequences are LNHDA and SQIVND (reference sequence).

The chain uses TRBV10-3 and TRBJ2-5; 13 bases are shared with TRBD2. The CDR3 consists of 15 residues. Germline V gives CDR1 ENHRY, CDR2 SYGVKD. J gave up 2 bases and V 4 bases, and 1 base lay outside the gene matches. The CDR3 loop is CAISATSGRQETQYF. CDR3 nucleotide sequence: TGTGCCATCAGTGCGACTAGCGGGAGGCAAGAGACCCAGTACTTC.

The J gene is TRBJ1-1, the V gene TRBV5-6; 11 bases map to TRBD1. The ends lost 4 bases at V and 3 bases at J; junction bases unmatched: 8. Germline V gives CDR1 SGHDT, CDR2 YYEEEE. The CDR3 runs 16 residues. The CDR3 bases are TGTGCCAGCAGCACGGACAGGGGGCGATTTGACACTGAAGCTTTCTTT. Protein product: CASSTDRGRFDTEAFF.

This chain connects TRBV6-6 to TRBJ2-5, with D tentatively TRBD2 (5 bases). Looked up from germline, CDR1 is MNHNY and CDR2 is SVGAGI (reference sequence). V was shortened by 8 bases and J by 5 bases, with 9 bases between the two germline ends. The CDR3 is made up of 11 amino acids. Written as DNA, the CDR3 is TGTGCCAGCGGACTCGGGGAGACCCAGTACTTC. It encodes CASGLGETQYF.

The chain carries TRBV10-3 and TRBJ2-3; a possible D gene is TRBD2 (7 bases). The CDR3 extends over 13 amino acids. Germline assignment: CDR1 ENHRY and CDR2 SYGVKD. V lost 8 bases and J 3 bases, leaving 12 bases between the germline ends. The CDR3 loop is CAIGGAGTDTQYF. In DNA, the CDR3 is TGTGCCATCGGGGGGGCAGGGACAGATACGCAGTATTTT.

The sample holds a few counts of this clone. The rearrangement links TRBV4-3 to TRBJ1-2; 8 bases match TRBD1. The germline CDR1 and CDR2 sequences are LGHNA and YSLEER. This CDR3 has 16 residues. V gave up 1 base and J gave up 4 bases; unmatched junction bases: 8. The CDR3 spells CASSQGAGQGTYGYTF. As DNA, the CDR3 is TGCGCCAGCAGCCAAGGGGCCGGACAGGGCACCTATGGCTACACCTTC.

In DNA, the CDR3 is TGTGCCAGCAGCTTAGACAGGGGAAAGAATTCACCCCTCCACTTT. It translates to CASSLDRGKNSPLHF. V gene TRBV7-2 combines with J gene TRBJ1-6, with 7 bases matching TRBD1. V gave up 1 base and J gave up 7 bases; unmatched junction bases: 4. In germline, CDR1 is SGHTA, CDR2 FQGNSA. The CDR3 runs 15 residues.

The genes are TRBV7-3 and TRBJ2-1; D might be TRBD2 (7 bases). Germline loops: CDR1 SGHTA, CDR2 FQGTGA. CDR3 size: 15 residues. V was trimmed by 1 base and J by 4 bases, leaving 11 bases between them. CDR3 sequence: CASSLSAGAYNEQFF. CDR3 nucleotide sequence: TGTGCCAGCAGCTTAAGCGCGGGGGCGTACAATGAGCAGTTCTTC. The full variable domain, its missing parts supplied by reference TRBV7-3 and TRBJ2-1, is GAGVSQTPSNKVTEKGKYVELRCDPISGHTALYWYRQSLGQGPEFLIYFQGTGAADDSGLPNDRFFAVRPEGSVSTLKIQRTERGDSAVYLCASSLSAGAYNEQFFGPGTRLTVL.

This chain connects TRBV7-9 to TRBJ1-1; maybe TRBD1 (6 bases). V was pared by 2 bases and J by 5 bases, with 12 bases between. Germline V gives CDR1 SEHNR, CDR2 FQNEAQ (reference sequence). The CDR3 runs to 14 residues. The CDR3 DNA reads TGTGCCAGCAGCTTACGACGGCAGGGGACTGAAGCTTTCTTT. Its translation is CASSLRRQGTEAFF.

This clone was detected a few times. CDR3 bases: TGTGCCAGCAGCCCCGGGGGTAGGTGGGCAGATACGCAGTATTTT. This sequence encodes CASSPGGRWADTQYF. The chain is built from TRBV9 and TRBJ2-3, with D possibly being TRBD2 (6 bases). Per germline, CDR1 SGDLS and CDR2 YYNGEE. CDR3 length: 15 amino acids. V lost 4 bases and J 4 bases, leaving 16 bases between the germline ends.

The CDR3 sequence: CASSPRARESNGYTF. The CDR3 DNA is TGTGCCAGCTCACCACGGGCACGGGAATCAAACGGCTACACCTTC. The V and J genes are TRBV18 and TRBJ1-2; unclear D gene. CDR3 size: 15 residues. The V end lost 1 base, the J end lost 8 bases, and 17 bases lay between the germline ends. In germline, CDR1 is KGHSH, CDR2 LQKENI.

The rearrangement joins TRBV11-2 to TRBJ1-2; D is ambiguous. In germline, CDR1 is SGHAT, CDR2 FQNNGV. Deletions cut 6 bases from V and 8 bases from J, with 19 bases between. The CDR3 consists of 14 residues. The CDR3 nucleotides are TGTGCCAGCAGAAACTCCGGGTCGGCTACAGGCTACACCTTC. Protein: CASRNSGSATGYTF.

The chain uses TRBV10-2 and TRBJ1-2, with D tentatively TRBD1 (6 bases). The germline CDR1 and CDR2 sequences are WSHSY and SAAADI. There are 16 residues in the CDR3. Trimming took 7 bases from V and 0 from J, leaving 18 bases between them. CDR3 DNA: TGCGCCAGCAAGACAACAGGGAAGAGCACTAACTATGGCTACACCTTC. Its protein product is CASKTTGKSTNYGYTF.

This clone was counted between two and nine times. The chain carries TRBV6-2 or TRBV6-3 and TRBJ2-3; 9 nucleotides match TRBD2. J was trimmed by 5 bases and V by 1 base; bases with no gene match: 16. This CDR3 region has 19 residues. Germline V gene sequence: CDR1 MNHEY, CDR2 SVGEGT. This CDR3 reads CASSYFWTESSGGKDTQYF. CDR3 coding DNA: TGTGCCAGCAGTTACTTCTGGACGGAGAGTAGCGGGGGAAAAGATACGCAGTATTTT.

This clone was picked up a small number of times. The chain couples TRBV6-5 to TRBJ1-5, with unresolved D. The CDR3 has 15 residues. The V and J ends lost 9 bases and 1 base respectively, with 16 bases between them. Germline values: CDR1 MNHEY, CDR2 SVGAGI. The DNA of the CDR3 is TGTGCCAGTACCGTCCGGGAGGAGAGCAATCAGCCCCAGCATTTT. This translates into CASTVREESNQPQHF.

The chain recombines TRBV18 with TRBJ1-5, with D maybe TRBD1 (5 bases). Germline V gives CDR1 KGHSH, CDR2 LQKENI. CDR3 size: 14 residues. The V and J ends lost 3 bases and 5 bases respectively, with 11 bases between them. CDR3 loop: CASSPGADYQPQHF. CDR3 bases: TGTGCCAGCTCACCTGGGGCGGATTATCAGCCCCAGCATTTT.

The table lists this clone with a count of one. The V call is TRBV5-1, the J call TRBJ1-5; 7 bases line up with TRBD1. Unmatched junction bases numbered 4, after V lost 0 bases and J lost 1 base. The CDR3 spans 16 residues. Germline CDR1 is SGHRS and CDR2 is YFSETQ. In nucleotides, the CDR3 is TGCGCCAGCAGCTTGGGGGACAGCTTCAGCAATCAGCCCCAGCATTTT. It is translated as CASSLGDSFSNQPQHF.

This clone was found once. This chain connects TRBV7-6 to TRBJ2-1; 9 bases line up with TRBD2. The ends lost 5 bases at V and 9 bases at J; junction bases unmatched: 17. Per the germline V gene, CDR1 is SGHVS and CDR2 is FNYEAQ. This CDR3 is built from 17 residues. This chain's CDR3 is CASSQLGLAKKGGEQFF. CDR3 coding DNA: TGTGCCAGCAGCCAACTGGGACTAGCCAAGAAAGGGGGTGAGCAGTTCTTC.

The V and J genes are TRBV9 and TRBJ2-3; TRBD2 matches 12 bases. CDR3 length: 17 amino acids. V shed 0 bases, J shed 2 bases, and the junction held 4 bases outside the gene matches. The V gene's germline CDR1 is SGDLS and CDR2 YYNGEE. The CDR3 bases are TGTGCCAGCAGCGTAGATGGACTAGCGGGGAACACAGATACGCAGTATTTT. Translated: CASSVDGLAGNTDTQYF.

The chain employs TRBV11-3 and TRBJ2-3, with 8 positions matching TRBD1. Germline CDR1 reads SGHNT; CDR2 reads YENEEA. V shed 1 base, J shed 1 base, and the junction held 4 bases outside the gene matches. The CDR3 sequence is 16 residues long. Here the CDR3 DNA reads TGTGCCAGCAGCTTAGGGACAGGGCGAGGCACAGATACGCAGTATTTT. Protein: CASSLGTGRGTDTQYF.

The V gene is TRBV3-1 (or the pseudogene TRBV3-2), the J gene TRBJ2-2, with TRBD1 as a possible D gene (5 bases). The CDR3 consists of 13 residues. V lost 8 bases, J lost 6 bases, and 13 bases lay in between. Germline V CDR1 and CDR2: LGHDT, YNNKEL (reference sequence). The CDR3 is CASGAVQAGELFF. The CDR3 nucleotides are TGTGCCAGCGGGGCCGTCCAGGCCGGGGAGCTGTTTTTT.

This chain joins TRBV11-2 and TRBJ1-2; the D is unclear. The CDR3 is 12 residues long. Germline V gives CDR1 SGHAT, CDR2 FQNNGV. V lost 5 bases and J lost 2, with 6 bases in between. CDR3 amino acids: CASSPRNYGYTF. The CDR3 nucleotides are TGTGCCAGCAGCCCTCGGAACTATGGCTACACCTTC.

This chain joins TRBV9 and TRBJ2-7, with D perhaps matching TRBD1 (7 bases). The CDR3 extends over 13 amino acids. Germline assignment: CDR1 SGDLS and CDR2 YYNGEE. V dropped 10 bases and J dropped 0 bases, with 14 bases sitting between them. CDR3 DNA sequence: TGTGCCGGCGGGGACAGCCACTCCTACGAGCAGTACTTC. The encoded protein is CAGGDSHSYEQYF.